This entry lists 18 T cell receptor beta chains sequenced from one sample in a study of OX40 agonist ivuxolimab in advanced cancers. The data were produced by immunoSEQ multiplex PCR, yet TCRdb's version contains in-frame clones alone and is incomplete. The sample has roughly 34,000 clones; less than 85% are singletons. The source was CD4+ or CD8+ T cells sorted from blood, collected in a trial of the OX40 agonist ivuxolimab. All receptors derive from an adult with an advanced solid tumor such as melanoma, head and neck, liver or kidney cancer.

The V gene is TRBV30, the J gene TRBJ2-5; 12 positions agree with TRBD2. Germline V gives CDR1 GTSNPN, CDR2 SVGIG (reference sequence). The CDR3 spans 15 residues. The junction had 8 bases not matched to a gene; V was cut back by 4 bases and J by 5 bases. DNA of the CDR3: TGTGCCTGGAAGCTAGCGGGGGGGTCGGCTGAGACCCAGTACTTC. It codes for CAWKLAGGSAETQYF.

The V and J genes are TRBV15 and TRBJ1-2, with 12 bases lining up with TRBD1. The J segment lost 8 bases and the V segment lost 2 bases, leaving 9 bases of the junction unmatched. The CDR3 length is 16 residues. Germline assignment: CDR1 LNHNV and CDR2 YYDKDF (reference sequence). DNA for the CDR3: TGTGCCACCAGCAGACAAGGGGACAGGGGGCTCTACGGCTACACCTTC. This gives the protein CATSRQGDRGLYGYTF.

The J gene is TRBJ2-5, the V gene TRBV7-3, with 9 bases matching TRBD2. In germline, CDR1 is SGHTA, CDR2 FQGTGA. J was trimmed by 7 bases and V by 5 bases; bases with no gene match: 17. The CDR3 contains 17 residues. The CDR3 reads CASSPRRGGSEGVTQYF. The CDR3 nucleotides are TGTGCCAGCAGCCCTAGGCGGGGGGGCAGTGAAGGTGTGACCCAGTACTTC.

In this sample, this clone turned up a few times. The rearrangement joins TRBV6-1 to TRBJ1-2; D ambiguous. V lost 5 bases and J 8 bases, leaving 15 bases between the germline ends. This CDR3 spans 13 amino acids. Germline loops: CDR1 MNHNS, CDR2 SASEGT. The CDR3 loop is CASSYQEHGGYTF. The DNA for the CDR3 is TGTGCCAGCAGTTATCAGGAGCACGGCGGCTACACCTTC.

V gene TRBV28 combines with J gene TRBJ2-1, with a weak D call TRBD1 (5 bases). V was trimmed by 5 bases and J by 8 bases, leaving 16 bases between them. Germline V CDR1 and CDR2: MDHEN, SYDVKM. The length of the CDR3 is 14 residues. In nucleotides, the CDR3 is TGTGCCAGCAGTCCTATAGGGGCCCGAGATGAGCAGTTCTTC. Amino acid sequence: CASSPIGARDEQFF.

This chain connects TRBV7-9 to TRBJ2-5; 9 bases match TRBD1. CDR3 size: 15 residues. The ends lost 5 bases at V and 2 bases at J; junction bases unmatched: 6. Germline V gene sequence: CDR1 SEHNR, CDR2 FQNEAQ (reference sequence). The CDR3 is CASSSRDREQETQYF. CDR3 sequence (DNA): TGTGCCAGCAGCAGCCGGGACAGGGAACAAGAGACCCAGTACTTC.

This clone occurred a few times. The CDR3 bases are TGTGCCAGCAGTTACCCAGGTCAGCCCCAGCATTTT. It translates to CASSYPGQPQHF. J is TRBJ1-5 and V is TRBV27; unclear D gene. This CDR3 comprises 12 residues. The V end lost 4 bases, the J end lost 6 bases, and 7 bases lay between the germline ends. Germline lookup yields CDR1 MNHEY and CDR2 SMNVEV (reference sequence).

The chain's CDR3 is CASSQGPTRDEAFF. CDR3 nucleotide sequence: TGCGCCAGCAGCCAAGGACCGACACGGGATGAAGCTTTCTTT. The J gene is TRBJ1-1, the V gene TRBV4-1; D ambiguous. The CDR3 sequence is 14 residues long. Trimming took off 1 base at V and 7 bases at J, with 13 bases between the two ends. Germline CDR1 is MGHRA and CDR2 is YSYEKL.

The rearrangement links TRBV29-1 to TRBJ1-2, with TRBD1 identical over 7 bases. J gave up 6 bases and V 4 bases, and 5 bases lay outside the gene matches. Germline CDR1 reads SQVTM; CDR2 reads ANQGSEA. The length of the CDR3 is 12 residues. Here the CDR3 reads CSVGGGGDGYTF. In DNA form, the CDR3 reads TGCAGCGTTGGGGGAGGGGGCGATGGCTACACCTTC.

The V and J genes are TRBV7-9 and TRBJ2-7; no clear D. V lost 1 base and J 0 bases, leaving 19 bases between the germline ends. Germline V gene data show CDR1 as SEHNR and CDR2 as FQNEAQ (reference sequence). The CDR3 loop spans 18 amino acids. CDR3 loop: CASSLGLTRSLSSYEQYF. For the CDR3, the DNA is TGTGCCAGCAGCTTAGGCCTTACCAGGTCGTTGAGCTCCTACGAGCAGTACTTC.

The V call is TRBV4-1, the J call TRBJ2-7; tentative D call: TRBD2 (6 bases). This CDR3 has 13 residues. The V end was cut by 3 bases, the J end by 0 bases, with 6 bases between. The germline gives CDR1 MGHRA, CDR2 YSYEKL. CDR3 in amino acids: CASSHGSSYEQYF. Here the CDR3 DNA reads TGCGCCAGCAGCCACGGGAGCTCCTACGAGCAGTACTTC.

This clone was counted once. This sequence joins TRBV7-3 and TRBJ1-3; no reliable D call. V was clipped by 5 bases and J by 0 bases, with 5 bases between them. The CDR3 has 13 amino acids. In germline, CDR1 is SGHTA, CDR2 FQGTGA. This chain's CDR3 is CASSRSSGNTIYF. In DNA, the CDR3 is TGTGCCAGCAGCCGGTCCTCTGGAAACACCATATATTTT.

The chain joins TRBV10-1 to TRBJ2-5; 8 nucleotides align to TRBD1. The CDR3 runs to 16 residues. Germline V lookup: CDR1 WNHNN, CDR2 SYGVQD (reference sequence). Trimming at V came to 3 bases and at J to 2 bases, leaving 8 bases not matched to a gene. CDR3 in amino acids: CASSDPRDRNQETQYF. CDR3 DNA sequence: TGCGCCAGCAGTGATCCCCGGGACAGGAATCAAGAGACCCAGTACTTC.

The chain couples TRBV14 to TRBJ2-7; D is ambiguous. The CDR3 is made up of 11 amino acids. The germline CDR1 and CDR2 sequences are SGHDN and FVKESK. V was cut by 1 base and J by 10 bases, with 8 bases left in between. CDR3 sequence (DNA): TGTGCCAGCAGCCAAGGTCCTCGACAGTACTTC. This translates into CASSQGPRQYF.

The rearrangement links TRBV6-6 to TRBJ1-6; D gene unclear. The CDR3 extends over 14 amino acids. The V end was cut by 1 base, the J end by 10 bases, with 11 bases between. The germline gives CDR1 MNHNY, CDR2 SVGAGI (reference sequence). CDR3 sequence: CASSYFGEGSPLHF. The CDR3 nucleotides read TGTGCCAGCAGTTACTTTGGAGAGGGCTCACCCCTCCACTTT.

The rearrangement links TRBV11-2 to TRBJ2-7; 7 positions agree with TRBD2. Germline CDR1 is SGHAT and CDR2 is FQNNGV. V was pared by 6 bases and J by 3 bases, with 2 bases of the junction left unmatched. The CDR3 has 12 amino acids. CDR3 region: CASRWGGYEQYF. The DNA of the CDR3 is TGTGCCAGCAGATGGGGGGGCTACGAGCAGTACTTC.

The chain has TRBV11-2 and TRBJ2-1, with D tentatively TRBD1 (6 bases). Germline V gene lookup returns CDR1 SGHAT and CDR2 FQNNGV. This CDR3 has 12 residues. V shed 5 bases and J shed 16 bases, with 18 bases lying between them. Written as DNA, the CDR3 is TGTGCCAGCAGCCAAGGAGCAGGGGCAAATTTCTTC. This gives the protein CASSQGAGANFF. Using reference TRBV11-2 and TRBJ2-1 for the parts outside the CDR3, the full variable domain is EAGVAQSPRYKIIEKRQSVAFWCNPISGHATLYWYQQILGQGPKLLIQFQNNGVVDDSQLPKDRFSAERLKGVDSTLKIQPAKLEDSAVYLCASSQGAGANFFGPGTRLTVL.

The gene calls are TRBV30 and TRBJ1-1; D is undetermined. V was shortened by 1 base and J by 4 bases, with 10 bases between the two germline ends. The CDR3 sequence is 13 residues long. The germline V gene has CDR1 GTSNPN and CDR2 SVGIG (reference sequence). The CDR3: CAWSASRGTEAFF. CDR3 bases: TGTGCCTGGAGTGCGAGTCGGGGCACTGAAGCTTTCTTT. The complete variable domain, with remaining parts taken from reference TRBV30 and TRBJ1-1, reads SQTIHQWPATLVQPVGSPLSLECTVEGTSNPNLYWYRQAAGRGLQLLFYSVGIGQISSEVPQNLSASRPQDRQFILSSKKLLLSDSGFYLCAWSASRGTEAFFGQGTRLTVV.